The 13 T cell receptor beta chains listed next were all sequenced from one sample in a study of blood T cells in healthy people across ages. Alongside a J-beta primer mix, a sample-barcoded 5' primer served in a second PCR lasting roughly 6 to 11 cycles. TCRdb fed the 5' RACE reads into MiXCR, producing one record per CDR3 protein. The data contain around 1,800,000 distinct CDR3 sequences, about two fifths of them singletons. The specimen was blood. The receptors here all came from a human donor in good health.

In its sample, this clonotype was seen a few times. A junction end diverges from the germline sequence, so it may reflect a read error. The gene calls are TRBV4-2 and TRBJ1-2; D not resolved. The germline V gene encodes CDR1 LGHNA and CDR2 YNFKEQ. This CDR3 has 11 amino acids. The DNA of the CDR3 is TGCGCCAGCAGCCATGGTTATGGCTACACCTTC. Protein: CASSHGYGYTF.

Comments on this clonotype: A junction boundary mismatches the germline segment, possibly from a read error. The rearrangement uses TRBV5-6 and TRBJ1-2, with D unresolved. This CDR3 comprises 13 residues. Germline V gives CDR1 SGHDT, CDR2 YYEEEE. CDR3 DNA sequence: TGTGCCAGCAGCCCTCAGGTTTACTATGGCTGCACCTTC. Protein product: CASSPQVYYGCTF.

This clonotype was seen a few times. The CDR3 loop reads CASSPIETGVYGYTF. The CDR3 nucleotides read TGTGCCAGCTCACCAATCGAAACAGGAGTCTATGGCTACACCTTC. This chain connects TRBV18 to TRBJ1-2; weak D call: TRBD1 (5 bases). The germline V gene encodes CDR1 KGHSH and CDR2 LQKENI. The ends were cut back, 2 bases at V and 4 bases at J, with 14 bases in the middle. The length of the CDR3 is 15 residues.

The rearrangement uses TRBV11-2 and TRBJ2-5, with D perhaps TRBD1 (6 bases). Germline CDR1 is SGHAT and CDR2 is FQNNGV. This CDR3 region has 17 residues. V was cut by 4 bases and J by 1 base, with 19 bases left in between. Here the CDR3 reads CASSSRQAIGSQETQYF. CDR3 bases: TGTGCCAGCAGCTCCCGACAGGCAATCGGGTCCCAAGAGACCCAGTACTTC.

Only a few counts were recorded for this clonotype. The genes are TRBV19 and TRBJ1-1; 12 bases map to TRBD1. The germline CDR1 and CDR2 sequences are LNHDA and SQIVND (reference sequence). V gave up 6 bases and J gave up 1 base; unmatched junction bases: 0. The CDR3 is 14 residues long. CDR3: CASRGQGANTEAFF. The CDR3 DNA sequence: TGTGCCAGTAGGGGACAGGGGGCGAACACTGAAGCTTTCTTT.

On this clonotype itself: A much larger clonotype is one base distant, so this may be a read error. This chain uses TRBV7-2 with TRBJ1-3; 11 bases are shared with TRBD1. The CDR3 runs 17 residues. Germline CDR1 and CDR2: SGHTA and FQGNSA. This chain's CDR3 is CASSWRTGGGSGNTRYF. In DNA, the CDR3 is TGTGCCAGCAGCTGGAGGACAGGGGGCGGCTCTGGAAACACCAGATATTTT. The complete variable domain, with remaining parts taken from reference TRBV7-2 and TRBJ1-3, reads GAGVSQSPSNKVTEKGKDVELRCDPISGHTALYWYRQSLGQGLEFLIYFQGNSAPDKSGLPSDRFSAERTGGSVSTLTIQRTQQEDSAVYLCASSWRTGGGSGNTRYFGEGSWLTVV.

This chain uses TRBV12-3 or TRBV12-4 with TRBJ1-5, with TRBD1 identical over 11 bases. The V and J ends lost 6 bases and 6 bases, in that order; junction bases with no gene match: 1. This CDR3 is built from 13 residues. The CDR3 is CASRDRGPQPQHF. As DNA, the CDR3 is TGTGCCAGCAGGGACAGGGGGCCTCAGCCCCAGCATTTT.

The V and J genes are TRBV20-1 and TRBJ1-2; 7 nucleotides agree with TRBD1. Germline V gene sequence: CDR1 DFQATT, CDR2 SNEGSKA (reference sequence). This CDR3 region has 13 residues. Germline trimming cut 8 bases from V and 6 bases from J; bases unmatched to any gene: 12. CDR3 amino acids: CSPRVEGADGYTF. The CDR3 nucleotides read TGCAGTCCCAGGGTGGAGGGGGCCGATGGCTACACCTTC.

V is TRBV7-2 and J is TRBJ2-5; no definite D call. The germline CDR1 and CDR2 sequences are SGHTA and FQGNSA. V was cut by 4 bases and J by 1 base, with 10 bases left in between. The CDR3 sequence is 14 residues long. The CDR3 region is CASSSSLLQETQYF. CDR3 sequence (DNA): TGTGCCAGCAGCTCAAGCCTACTCCAAGAGACCCAGTACTTC.

CDR3 protein: CSEKGQGIETQYF. CDR3 nucleotides: TGCAGTGAAAAGGGTCAGGGCATCGAGACCCAGTACTTC. V gene TRBV20-1 combines with J gene TRBJ2-7; D perhaps matches TRBD1 (5 bases). Near its end, the DNA agrees better with TRBJ2-5, so the J call may be wrong. CDR3 length: 13 amino acids. The V gene's germline CDR1 is DFQATT and CDR2 SNEGSKA (reference sequence).

This clonotype was seen a few times. The rearrangement uses TRBV5-1 and TRBJ1-1; D remains unclear. The CDR3 contains 16 residues. Germline CDR1 SGHRS, CDR2 YFSETQ. V was clipped by 2 bases and J by 0 bases, with 14 bases between them. The chain's CDR3 is CASSFLTVGLNTEAFF. The CDR3 region has the DNA TGCGCCAGCAGCTTCCTGACTGTCGGTTTGAACACTGAAGCTTTCTTT.

This clonotype was found a few times. The V call is TRBV5-6, the J call TRBJ2-4; no reliable D call. TRBJ2-7 matches the DNA end more closely, so the J call is doubtful. CDR3 length: 11 amino acids. Germline assignment: CDR1 SGHDT and CDR2 YYEEEE. The CDR3 protein is CASSIGDEQYF. CDR3 bases: TGTGCCAGCAGCATCGGAGACGAGCAGTACTTC.

Note on this clonotype: Just one base apart from a much larger clone, this may be a read error. The gene calls are TRBV4-3 and TRBJ2-2; TRBD2 agrees at 10 bases. CDR1 and CDR2 from the germline V gene are LGHNA and YSLEER. The CDR3 sequence is 16 residues long. The CDR3 DNA follows: TGCGCCGGCAGCCAAAATCTAGCGGGGGACACCGGGGAGCTGTTTTTT. Translating gives CAGSQNLAGDTGELFF.